This is a list of T cell receptor beta chains from one sample in a study of cytomegalovirus exposure and HLA in healthy donors. Only in-frame clones appear in the TCRdb table, and some are missing; sequencing was by immunoSEQ multiplex PCR. The table lists 150,000 or so clones, around 80% of them singletons, with about an eighth in the top ten. The sequencing input was PBMCs. Receptors were obtained from a middle-aged man in good health and CMV-seropositive. The conserved cysteine and the conserved F or W are not part of the CDR3 here. The order of the fields is V gene, clone size, J gene, CDR3 protein. Clone size, where shown, is once, few, many, or a class for clones that have expanded.

TRBV4-2	NA	TRBJ1-3	ASSQEKLGHSGNTIY
TRBV4-2	NA	TRBJ2-7	ASSPSGSTLYEQY
TRBV28	NA	TRBJ2-3	ASSPPGLAGWDTQY
TRBV29-1	NA	TRBJ2-2	SVTLVYPSGDRGGPGELF
TRBV10-1	NA	TRBJ2-7	ASSEGLADYEQY
TRBV11-2	NA	TRBJ1-2	ASSLNAAGDNGYT
TRBV9	NA	TRBJ2-7	ASSTGTGWEQY
TRBV19	NA	TRBJ2-7	ASSGTSYYEQY
TRBV5-4	NA	TRBJ2-1	ASSLVAESNEQF
TRBV9	NA	TRBJ2-5	ASSPQTAQETQY
TRBV19	NA	TRBJ2-1	ATAQYGTGRHNEQF
TRBV27	NA	TRBJ1-2	ASSLLFPGGPGGYT
TRBV14	NA	TRBJ2-5	ASSQDEREIPRETQY
TRBV7-2	NA	TRBJ2-1	ASRGSSGSRNEQF
TRBV28	NA	TRBJ1-1	ASRGLNTEAF
TRBV28	NA	TRBJ1-3	ASTGTGGPGNTIY
TRBV7-9	NA	TRBJ1-1	ASSSQGNTEAF
TRBV5-1	NA	TRBJ2-5	ASSLEGGVYQETQY
TRBV5-4	once	TRBJ2-3	ASSLRLAGFTDTQY
TRBV4-2	NA	TRBJ2-7	ASSPQGRDNEQY
TRBV9	NA	TRBJ1-6	ASSARGTDNSPLH
TRBV7-2	NA	TRBJ2-7	ASSPDRISYEQY
TRBV18	NA	TRBJ1-2	ASSPEENYGYT
TRBV7-8	NA	TRBJ2-4	ASSSYSGVRNIQY
TRBV7-9	NA	TRBJ1-1	ASSSPPGHEAF
TRBV29-1	NA	TRBJ1-1	SADRNMNTEAF
TRBV9	NA	TRBJ2-1	ASSARQGGNQREREGNEQF
TRBV10-3	NA	TRBJ2-3	ATTSKGGMGTDTQY
TRBV27	NA	TRBJ1-2	ASRTYRAPHSSGYT
TRBV2	NA	TRBJ2-6	ASRQLAGGPVLT
TRBV7-9	NA	TRBJ2-3	ASRGTTDTQY
TRBV7-7	NA	TRBJ2-5	ASSLGGRGETQY
TRBV28	few	TRBJ2-3	ASSYLEGPGLAISTDTQY
TRBV28	NA	TRBJ2-6	ASGQLISGANVLT
TRBV19	NA	TRBJ2-6	ASRTSTFGANVLT
TRBV10-2	NA	TRBJ2-7	ASSEVAGGPGEQY
TRBV6-1	NA	TRBJ2-1	ASSPPSGRRNEQF
TRBV6-6	NA	TRBJ1-1	ASSMESEAF
TRBV7-9	NA	TRBJ1-2	ASSFPVVANYGYT
TRBV28	NA	TRBJ2-7	ASSPLRGQQY
TRBV15	NA	TRBJ1-4	ATSPLTGPNEKLF
TRBV18	NA	TRBJ1-3	ASSPDRDTIY
TRBV6-1	NA	TRBJ1-1	ASTPGQVTEAF
TRBV28	few	TRBJ1-1	ASSSPGQGNTEAF